This T cell receptor beta chain was obtained from a study of blood T cell repertoires in COVID-19. The wider study: Spain, Italy and the United States supplied samples that represented acute and convalescent COVID-19.

Germline trimming cut 4 bases from V and 1 base from J; bases unmatched to any gene: 4. Per germline, CDR1 KGHSY and CDR2 FQNENV. The CDR3 has 15 residues. Per the study methods: Researchers report that nucleated cell counts were estimated from reference gene primer amplification. Repertoires were generated with immunoSEQ multiplex PCR, while TCRdb's copy carries only in-frame clones and drops some. V and J calls and clone size are copied from that table; D and trimming were computed from the DNA. Altogether 130,000 to 150,000 clones are present, around 86% being singletons, with the ten largest covering around 8.5%.

This clonotype was sampled from a human donor in a cohort sampled during active COVID-19. Sequencing was carried out using peripheral blood. The chain employs TRBV16 and TRBJ2-4; the match to TRBD1 covers 7 bases. This CDR3 is CASSPQQGAKNIQYF. CDR3 in DNA: TGTGCCAGCAGCCCTCAACAGGGGGCCAAAAACATTCAGTACTTC.